The 23 T cell receptor beta chains below were found in one sample sequenced in a study of cytomegalovirus exposure and HLA in healthy donors. The method was immunoSEQ multiplex PCR; TCRdb's version includes in-frame clones alone and lacks a portion of them. Of nearly 80,000 clones listed, under 95% are singletons. The specimen sequenced was PBMCs. These receptors came from a young woman in good health and CMV-seronegative.

This clone was seen a single time. The genes are TRBV18 and TRBJ2-7; D ambiguous. Germline-derived CDR1 and CDR2 are KGHSH and LQKENI. The V end lost 1 base, the J end lost 4 bases, and 14 bases lay between the germline ends. This CDR3 is 15 amino acids long. The CDR3 DNA reads as TGTGCCAGCTCACCACGCGAGAGCCAGGTATACGAGCAGTACTTC. Translating gives CASSPRESQVYEQYF.

The chain combines TRBV7-9 with TRBJ2-5; D uncertain. Germline CDR1 reads SEHNR; CDR2 reads FQNEAQ (reference sequence). V lost 3 bases, J lost 5 bases, and 4 bases lay in between. The CDR3 length is 11 residues. The CDR3 sequence is CASSFQETQYF. The CDR3, as DNA: TGTGCCAGCAGCTTTCAGGAGACCCAGTACTTC.

The V gene is TRBV9, the J gene TRBJ1-4, with 10 bases that match TRBD1. Trimming cost V 3 bases and J 4 bases; bases outside gene matches: 6. The CDR3 sequence is 16 residues long. CDR1 and CDR2 from the germline V gene are SGDLS and YYNGEE. In DNA form, the CDR3 reads TGTGCCAGCAGCGGGGGACAGGGGCGGATTAATGAAAAACTGTTTTTT. It translates to CASSGGQGRINEKLFF.

The V call is TRBV7-3, the J call TRBJ2-3; TRBD2 aligns across 8 bases. This CDR3 is built from 17 residues. CDR1 is SGHTA, CDR2 FQGTGA, per germline. V dropped 0 bases and J dropped 4; count of bases not matched to a gene: 9. This chain's CDR3 is CASSLTGTSTVADTQYF. In DNA form, the CDR3 reads TGTGCCAGCAGCTTAACCGGGACTAGTACTGTAGCAGATACGCAGTATTTT.

The gene calls are TRBV19 and TRBJ2-5; 9 nucleotides line up with TRBD1. This CDR3 is built from 13 residues. Germline CDR1 and CDR2: LNHDA and SQIVND (reference sequence). V lost 5 bases to trimming and J lost 5 bases; unmatched junction nucleotides: 3. The CDR3, as DNA: TGTGCCAGTAGTGTCGGACAGGGGGAGACCCAGTACTTC. Its protein product is CASSVGQGETQYF.

The chain has TRBV30 and TRBJ2-3; D perhaps matches TRBD1 (7 bases). Germline values: CDR1 GTSNPN, CDR2 SVGIG (reference sequence). This CDR3 contains 15 residues. Trimming stripped 4 bases from V and 1 base from J, with 15 bases between. For the CDR3, the DNA is TGTGCCTGGACCCCAGGGGGGCATGGCACAGATACGCAGTATTTT. As protein: CAWTPGGHGTDTQYF. The full variable domain, rest sourced from reference TRBV30 and TRBJ2-3, is SQTIHQWPATLVQPVGSPLSLECTVEGTSNPNLYWYRQAAGRGLQLLFYSVGIGQISSEVPQNLSASRPQDRQFILSSKKLLLSDSGFYLCAWTPGGHGTDTQYFGPGTRLTVL.

V usage is TRBV27 and J usage is TRBJ2-2, with 8 bases identical to TRBD1. The CDR3 contains 16 residues. Unmatched junction bases numbered 4, after V lost 0 bases and J lost 4 bases. Germline values: CDR1 MNHEY, CDR2 SMNVEV (reference sequence). The CDR3 DNA reads TGTGCCAGCAGTTTATCGCAGGGGGCGACCACCGGGGAGCTGTTTTTT. Residues: CASSLSQGATTGELFF.

The table lists this clone with a few counts. This chain joins TRBV5-1 and TRBJ1-1; D is perhaps TRBD1 (5 bases). The CDR3 is 14 amino acids. In germline, CDR1 is SGHRS, CDR2 YFSETQ. Trimming shortened V by 5 bases and J by 1 base, and 12 bases separated the two germline ends. The CDR3 DNA is TGCGCCAGCAGTTCCGCAGGGCCGAACACTGAAGCTTTCTTT. Encoded protein: CASSSAGPNTEAFF. Based on the CDR3 plus reference TRBV5-1 and TRBJ1-1, the full variable domain is KAGVTQTPRYLIKTRGQQVTLSCSPISGHRSVSWYQQTPGQGLQFLFEYFSETQRNKGNFPGRFSGRQFSNSRSEMNVSTLELGDSALYLCASSSAGPNTEAFFGQGTRLTVV.

The rearrangement links TRBV27 to TRBJ2-4, with D perhaps TRBD2 (5 bases). Germline V lookup: CDR1 MNHEY, CDR2 SMNVEV (reference sequence). V shed 4 bases and J shed 1 base, with 14 bases lying between them. The length of the CDR3 is 16 residues. CDR3 in amino acids: CASSSEKSGAKNIQYF. CDR3 nucleotide sequence: TGTGCCAGCAGTTCGGAGAAAAGCGGCGCCAAAAACATTCAGTACTTC.

The chain uses TRBV27 and TRBJ1-2; possible D gene TRBD1, 5 bases. Trimming took off 3 bases at V and 9 bases at J, with 17 bases between the two ends. The CDR3 has 14 residues. Germline V gene lookup returns CDR1 MNHEY and CDR2 SMNVEV (reference sequence). In DNA form, the CDR3 reads TGTGCCAGCAGTTTTGGGAGGGGCCTCTCTCGCTACACCTTC. This gives the protein CASSFGRGLSRYTF.

V and J are TRBV20-1 and TRBJ1-2; TRBD1 agrees at 7 bases. The CDR3 length is 9 residues. Germline V gene lookup returns CDR1 DFQATT and CDR2 SNEGSKA (reference sequence). The CDR3 sequence is CKTGTAYTF. The CDR3 DNA follows: TGCAAAACCGGGACAGCCTACACCTTC.

The chain carries TRBV28 and TRBJ1-5; 7 bases line up with TRBD1. This CDR3 comprises 15 residues. CDR1 is MDHEN and CDR2 is SYDVKM in the germline V gene. The trim removed 8 bases at V and 0 bases at J, leaving 7 bases unmatched. CDR3 amino acids: CASRDSKYSNQPQHF. CDR3 sequence (DNA): TGTGCCAGCCGGGACAGCAAATATAGCAATCAGCCCCAGCATTTT. The complete variable domain, with remaining parts taken from reference TRBV28 and TRBJ1-5, reads DVKVTQSSRYLVKRTGEKVFLECVQDMDHENMFWYRQDPGLGLRLIYFSYDVKMKEKGDIPEGYSVSREKKERFSLILESASTNQTSMYLCASRDSKYSNQPQHFGDGTRLSIL.

The chain uses TRBV6-1 and TRBJ1-5; weak D call: TRBD1 (6 bases). Germline values: CDR1 MNHNS, CDR2 SASEGT. Trimming took off 4 bases at V and 4 bases at J, with 14 bases between the two ends. The CDR3 is made up of 15 amino acids. The CDR3 sequence is CASSAPPGQNQPQHF. The DNA of the CDR3 is TGTGCCAGCAGTGCGCCCCCAGGACAGAATCAGCCCCAGCATTTT.

This chain uses TRBV5-1 with TRBJ2-2; D unresolved. Trimming shortened V by 1 base and J by 0 bases, and 7 bases separated the two germline ends. The CDR3 runs to 15 residues. From germline, CDR1 is SGHRS and CDR2 YFSETQ. In DNA form, the CDR3 reads TGCGCCAGCAGCTTGTTCCCAGCGAACACCGGGGAGCTGTTTTTT. Its protein is CASSLFPANTGELFF.

The chain carries TRBV9 and TRBJ2-1, with 8 bases that match TRBD1. V shed 0 bases and J 9 bases; nucleotides not matched to a gene: 14. Germline CDR1 SGDLS, CDR2 YYNGEE. The CDR3 runs to 17 residues. Here the CDR3 DNA reads TGTGCCAGCAGCGTAGCTCATGTGGGACAGGTGGATGGTGAGCAGTTCTTC. Translation gives CASSVAHVGQVDGEQFF.

The chain couples TRBV9 to TRBJ1-2; perhaps TRBD1 as D (6 bases). Germline V gene lookup returns CDR1 SGDLS and CDR2 YYNGEE. The V end lost 4 bases, the J end lost 2 bases, and 21 bases lay between the germline ends. The CDR3 spans 17 residues. The CDR3 sequence: CASSPSTGPRSNYGYTF. In nucleotides, the CDR3 is TGTGCCAGCAGCCCTAGTACAGGGCCGAGATCCAACTATGGCTACACCTTC.

The rearrangement links TRBV11-3 to TRBJ2-3; 8 bases agree with TRBD2. There are 15 residues in the CDR3. V trimming: 5 bases; J trimming: 7 bases; junction bases outside the gene matches: 11. CDR1 is SGHNT, CDR2 YENEEA, per germline. For the CDR3, the DNA is TGTGCCAGCAGCACCTCCGGGACTAGATTGAATACGCAGTATTTT. Translating gives CASSTSGTRLNTQYF.

The rearrangement joins TRBV7-8 to TRBJ2-2; possible D gene TRBD1, 6 bases. Trimming pared 0 bases from V and 5 bases from J, leaving 7 bases between. The CDR3 is 14 amino acids. Germline lookup yields CDR1 SGHVS and CDR2 FQNEAQ. The CDR3 loop reads CASSLAQGTGELFF. The CDR3, as DNA: TGTGCCAGCAGCTTAGCTCAGGGGACCGGGGAGCTGTTTTTT.

The J gene is TRBJ2-7, the V gene TRBV6-5, with D perhaps matching TRBD1 (7 bases). The CDR3 length is 15 residues. CDR1 MNHEY and CDR2 SVGAGI come from the germline V gene. Deletions cut 6 bases from V and 2 bases from J, with 17 bases between. The CDR3 nucleotides are TGTGCCAGCAGGACGGACAGGTGGGGGGCCTACGAGCAGTACTTC. Translated: CASRTDRWGAYEQYF.

The chain employs TRBV5-1 and TRBJ1-1; D ambiguous. Germline values: CDR1 SGHRS, CDR2 YFSETQ. V lost 0 bases, J lost 3 bases, and 15 bases lay in between. The CDR3 has 16 amino acids. The CDR3 DNA sequence: TGCGCCAGCAGCTTGGCTCCCACAGAGTGGGACACTGAAGCTTTCTTT. It encodes CASSLAPTEWDTEAFF.

The chain carries TRBV2 and TRBJ1-2, with 8 nucleotides matching TRBD1. Trimming removed 7 bases from V and 5 bases from J; junction bases left unmatched: 12. The CDR3 spans 15 residues. In germline, CDR1 is SNHLY, CDR2 FYNNEI. DNA for the CDR3: TGTGCCAGCAATACACAGGGGGTGTCTCGGTATGGCTACACCTTC. It translates to CASNTQGVSRYGYTF.

CDR3 nucleotide sequence: TGTGCCAGCAGTGACTCCGTCGTCGGAGGTACGCAGTATTTT. Residues: CASSDSVVGGTQYF. The V call is TRBV25-1, the J call TRBJ2-3; TRBD2 is a possible D gene (5 bases). The CDR3 has 14 amino acids. Trimming took off 3 bases at V and 8 bases at J, with 15 bases between the two ends. CDR1 and CDR2 from the germline V gene are MGHDK and SYGVNS.

CDR3 nucleotide sequence: TGCGCCAGCAGCCCCGACAGCACTCACTATGGCTACACCTTC. This sequence encodes CASSPDSTHYGYTF. V gene TRBV4-1 combines with J gene TRBJ1-2; possible D gene TRBD1, 5 bases. V dropped 4 bases and J dropped 3 bases, with 12 bases sitting between them. The V gene's germline CDR1 is MGHRA and CDR2 YSYEKL. This CDR3 is built from 14 residues.